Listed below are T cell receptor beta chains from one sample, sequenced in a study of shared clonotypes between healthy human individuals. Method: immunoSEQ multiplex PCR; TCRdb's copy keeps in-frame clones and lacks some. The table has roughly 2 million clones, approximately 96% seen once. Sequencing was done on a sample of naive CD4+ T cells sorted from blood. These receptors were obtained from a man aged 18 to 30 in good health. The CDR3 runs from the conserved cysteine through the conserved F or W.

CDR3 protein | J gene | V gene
CATSRDRAGGTDTQYF | TRBJ2-3 | TRBV15
CASSLGRVQETQYF | TRBJ2-5 | TRBV11-2
CASSVEGSGGYTF | TRBJ1-2 | TRBV9
CASSQLGLAQETQYF | TRBJ2-5 | TRBV4-1
CAISPGTGGGEAFF | TRBJ1-1 | TRBV10-3
CASSPPGSAGSEQYF | TRBJ2-7 | TRBV18
CASSLGSYNSPLHF | TRBJ1-6 | TRBV5-1
CASSQTSAYEQYF | TRBJ2-7 | TRBV18
CASKGTGANVLTF | TRBJ2-6 | TRBV27
CASSLYKSGRASDTQYF | TRBJ2-3 | TRBV5-4
CASSEGGPTNSPLHF | TRBJ1-6 | TRBV6-1
CASSLRGTGVGTDTQYF | TRBJ2-3 | TRBV5-6
CASSPRTGGQETQYF | TRBJ2-5 | TRBV18
CASRLLAGDYNEQFF | TRBJ2-1 | TRBV11-2
CAWSVSRGGTDTQYF | TRBJ2-3 | TRBV30
CASSENIRPTLYNEQFF | TRBJ2-1 | TRBV2